A single sample gave rise to the 24 T cell receptor beta chains below, sequenced in a study of identical twins. TCRdb ran MiXCR on the 5' RACE reads and lists one entry per CDR3 protein. The table records 690,000 or so distinct CDR3 sequences, over 8.5% of them present only once. These same records also appear under a second study, on yellow fever vaccine responses in identical twins.

The sample was PBMCs. The origin of the receptors is a woman in her late teens or twenties in good health.

The chain uses TRBV10-1 and TRBJ2-3; 8 bases are shared with TRBD2. V trimming: 2 bases; J trimming: 2 bases; junction bases outside the gene matches: 3. Germline lookup yields CDR1 WNHNN and CDR2 SYGVQD (reference sequence). This CDR3 is 15 amino acids long. In DNA form, the CDR3 reads TGCGCCAGCAGTGAGCGGGAGGGCCTCACAGATACGCAGTATTTT. The encoded protein is CASSEREGLTDTQYF.

The V gene is TRBV5-8, the J gene TRBJ1-6, with 7 positions matching TRBD1. V lost 3 bases and J lost 10; bases outside the gene matches: 10. The CDR3 runs 15 residues. Germline V gives CDR1 SGHTS, CDR2 YDEGEE. The DNA of the CDR3 is TGTGCCAGCAGCTCATCCTTCAGGGGGAACTCACCCCTCCACTTT. It specifies CASSSSFRGNSPLHF.

The gene calls are TRBV27 and TRBJ2-7, with TRBD2 matching 14 bases. The CDR3 is 16 residues long. V was pared by 2 bases and J by 2 bases, with 2 bases of the junction left unmatched. Germline V lookup: CDR1 MNHEY, CDR2 SMNVEV (reference sequence). In DNA, the CDR3 is TGTGCCAGCAGTTTAGCGACTAGCGGGGGGGCCTACGAGCAGTACTTC. Translation gives CASSLATSGGAYEQYF.

Ten or more counts support this clonotype. V is TRBV7-9 and J is TRBJ2-7; D is possibly TRBD1 (7 bases). The CDR3 sequence is 13 residues long. Trimming removed 8 bases at V and 4 bases at J, with 15 bases between. Per the germline V gene, CDR1 is SEHNR and CDR2 is FQNEAQ (reference sequence). The CDR3 here is CASSGDSLYEQYF. DNA of the CDR3: TGTGCCAGCTCGGGGGACAGTCTATACGAGCAGTACTTC.

CDR3 in amino acids: CASSLTGVIGELFF. The CDR3 nucleotides read TGTGCCAGCAGTTTAACGGGGGTGATCGGGGAGCTGTTTTTT. The gene calls are TRBV27 and TRBJ2-2; D may be TRBD2 (6 bases). This CDR3 comprises 14 residues. Germline V gives CDR1 MNHEY, CDR2 SMNVEV (reference sequence). The V end lost 2 bases, the J end lost 7 bases, and 11 bases lay between the germline ends.

This clonotype was detected only a few times. The chain couples TRBV20-1 to TRBJ2-4, with D possibly being TRBD1 (6 bases). The germline V and J ends were trimmed by 6 bases and 6 bases, with 12 bases remaining between them. This CDR3 spans 12 amino acids. CDR1 is DFQATT and CDR2 is SNEGSKA in the germline V gene (reference sequence). The CDR3 sequence: CSAPRGTNIQYF. CDR3 in DNA: TGCAGTGCCCCAAGGGGGACAAACATTCAGTACTTC.

The chain is built from TRBV7-2 and TRBJ2-7, with unresolved D. Germline V lookup: CDR1 SGHTA, CDR2 FQGNSA. This CDR3 contains 15 residues. V was shortened by 2 bases and J by 2 bases, with 13 bases between the two germline ends. This chain's CDR3 is CASSLSRNGAYEQYF. The CDR3 bases are TGTGCCAGCAGCTTATCCCGGAACGGTGCCTACGAGCAGTACTTC.

The table lists this clonotype with many counts. This rearrangement joins TRBV29-1 to TRBJ1-2; the D is unclear. Trimming removed 5 bases from V and 3 bases from J, with 13 bases in between. CDR3 length: 13 amino acids. From germline, CDR1 is SQVTM and CDR2 ANQGSEA. The CDR3 here is CSVSIGSYYGYTF. CDR3 coding DNA: TGCAGCGTTTCCATAGGGAGCTACTATGGCTACACCTTC.

The chain couples TRBV27 to TRBJ2-3; no definite D call. The V gene lost 6 bases and the J gene lost 6 bases, with 22 bases spanning the gap. The germline CDR1 and CDR2 sequences are MNHEY and SMNVEV (reference sequence). The CDR3 spans 16 residues. The CDR3 nucleotides read TGTGCCAGCAGCCAAGTGGGTGAACAGAGGTGGGATACGCAGTATTTT. This sequence encodes CASSQVGEQRWDTQYF.

The chain is built from TRBV5-6 and TRBJ2-7, with 8 positions matching TRBD1. The CDR3 runs to 15 residues. V lost 4 bases and J lost 2; bases outside the gene matches: 8. CDR1 and CDR2 (germline): SGHDT, YYEEEE. CDR3 in amino acids: CASSTGTGTTYEQYF. The DNA for the CDR3 is TGTGCCAGCAGCACCGGGACAGGTACGACCTACGAGCAGTACTTC.

This clonotype was counted between two and nine times. V gene TRBV5-6 combines with J gene TRBJ1-6; D is unclear. Trimming removed 0 bases at V and 7 bases at J, with 11 bases between. The CDR3 extends over 15 amino acids. Germline values: CDR1 SGHDT, CDR2 YYEEEE. The CDR3 protein is CASSLERRNNSPLHF. The CDR3 DNA sequence: TGTGCCAGCAGCTTGGAACGGAGGAACAATTCACCCCTCCACTTT.

In its sample, this clonotype was seen a few times. The rearrangement links TRBV5-5 to TRBJ2-3, with 12 bases that match TRBD2. The CDR3 is 17 residues long. V dropped 2 bases and J dropped 5; count of bases not matched to a gene: 9. Per germline, CDR1 SGHKS and CDR2 YYEKEE (reference sequence). The CDR3 region is CASSFTPSGGALDTQYF. CDR3 DNA: TGTGCCAGCAGCTTCACGCCTAGCGGGGGGGCTCTAGATACGCAGTATTTT.

This clonotype was detected a few times. The rearrangement links TRBV2 to TRBJ2-7, with 8 nucleotides matching TRBD2. Trimming cost V 6 bases and J 6 bases; bases outside gene matches: 7. CDR3 length: 13 residues. The germline CDR1 and CDR2 sequences are SNHLY and FYNNEI. CDR3 sequence: CASRPGLAGEQYF. The DNA of the CDR3 is TGTGCCAGCAGACCAGGACTAGCTGGCGAGCAGTACTTC.

In this sample, this clonotype turned up a few times. The rearrangement joins TRBV4-1 to TRBJ2-3; D might be TRBD1 or TRBD2, each matching 6 bases. V lost 0 bases and J lost 1, with 14 bases in between. CDR3 length equals 17 residues. Per the germline V gene, CDR1 is MGHRA and CDR2 is YSYEKL. This CDR3 reads CASSQDGGGRGTDTQYF. DNA of the CDR3: TGCGCCAGCAGCCAAGACGGGGGCGGACGAGGCACAGATACGCAGTATTTT.

The CDR3 sequence is CASSARLAGIGAGELFF. DNA for the CDR3: TGTGCCAGCAGCGCAAGACTAGCGGGGATCGGGGCCGGGGAGCTGTTTTTT. The chain carries TRBV3-1 and TRBJ2-2, with TRBD2 matching 11 bases. This CDR3 comprises 17 residues. The J segment lost 6 bases and the V segment lost 5 bases, leaving 11 bases of the junction unmatched. CDR1 is LGHDT and CDR2 is YNNKEL in the germline V gene (reference sequence).

The genes are TRBV11-3 and TRBJ2-2; D may be TRBD1 (6 bases). The CDR3 contains 15 residues. From germline, CDR1 is SGHNT and CDR2 YENEEA. Trimming shortened V by 3 bases and J by 4 bases, and 12 bases separated the two germline ends. The CDR3 DNA follows: TGTGCCAGCAGCTTCACAGGGTTAGGCACCGGGGAGCTGTTTTTT. Its protein product is CASSFTGLGTGELFF. Looking up the rest from reference TRBV11-3 and TRBJ2-2 gives the full variable domain: EAGVVQSPRYKIIEKKQPVAFWCNPISGHNTLYWYLQNLGQGPELLIRYENEEAVDDSQLPKDRFSAERLKGVDSTLKIQPAELGDSAVYLCASSFTGLGTGELFFGEGSRLTVL.

This clonotype was seen ten or more times. The chain couples TRBV29-1 to TRBJ2-3; no clear D. The CDR3 has 15 residues. V shed 2 bases and J shed 0 bases, with 12 bases lying between them. CDR1 is SQVTM and CDR2 is ANQGSEA in the germline V gene. In nucleotides, the CDR3 is TGCAGCGTTGAATCCCTGACATATAGCACAGATACGCAGTATTTT. This translates into CSVESLTYSTDTQYF.

This clonotype was seen a handful of times. The rearrangement links TRBV3-1 to TRBJ2-2, with TRBD2 matching over 8 bases. With V trimmed by 3 bases and J by 4 bases, 16 bases remained unmatched. In germline, CDR1 is LGHDT, CDR2 YNNKEL (reference sequence). The CDR3 contains 19 residues. The CDR3 DNA reads as TGTGCCAGCAGCCACACGCAAGACGGGCCGGGAGGGCCCACCGGGGAGCTGTTTTTT. It codes for CASSHTQDGPGGPTGELFF.

This rearrangement joins TRBV12-3 or TRBV12-4 to TRBJ1-5; TRBD1 agrees at 10 bases. The CDR3 runs to 15 residues. Losses at the gene ends were 5 bases for V and 5 bases for J; bases not matched to a gene: 6. The chain's CDR3 is CASSAGQGLYQPQHF. The CDR3 DNA sequence: TGTGCCAGCAGTGCGGGACAGGGGTTATATCAGCCCCAGCATTTT.

The V gene is TRBV27, the J gene TRBJ2-1; unclear D gene. The V end lost 8 bases, the J end lost 4 bases, and 15 bases lay between the germline ends. Germline CDR1 reads MNHEY; CDR2 reads SMNVEV (reference sequence). The CDR3 is 14 amino acids. The DNA for the CDR3 is TGTGCCAGCGGCCTCGGTTCGGGTTACAATGAGCAGTTCTTC. This sequence encodes CASGLGSGYNEQFF.

The gene calls are TRBV14 and TRBJ2-7; 8 bases agree with TRBD1. The CDR3 totals 14 residues. Germline V lookup: CDR1 SGHDN, CDR2 FVKESK. With V trimmed by 5 bases and J by 5 bases, 8 bases remained unmatched. For the CDR3, the DNA is TGTGCCAGCAGCTACGGGACAGGTTTCCACGAGCAGTACTTC. Protein sequence: CASSYGTGFHEQYF.

V usage is TRBV20-1 and J usage is TRBJ2-5; 7 bases fit TRBD1. Germline values: CDR1 DFQATT, CDR2 SNEGSKA (reference sequence). The CDR3 has 14 amino acids. V shed 5 bases and J 5 bases; nucleotides not matched to a gene: 11. The CDR3 nucleotides read TGCAGTGCTCCACGGACAGGCACGGGGGAGACCCAGTACTTC. Its translation: CSAPRTGTGETQYF.

CDR3 loop: CASSSSGTADTDTQYF. The CDR3 DNA sequence: TGTGCCAGCAGTTCGTCCGGGACGGCCGACACAGATACGCAGTATTTT. The gene calls are TRBV12-3 or TRBV12-4 and TRBJ2-3; the D gene could be TRBD1 or TRBD2 (5 bases each). The V and J ends lost 4 bases and 2 bases respectively, with 16 bases between them. The CDR3 is 16 amino acids.

This clonotype has only a few counts. The chain employs TRBV7-2 and TRBJ2-7, with 10 bases identical to TRBD1. The CDR3 totals 14 residues. The trim removed 5 bases at V and 7 bases at J, leaving 8 bases unmatched. Looked up from germline, CDR1 is SGHTA and CDR2 is FQGNSA. The CDR3 sequence is CASSLGTGVGEQYF. CDR3 sequence (DNA): TGTGCCAGCAGCCTTGGGACAGGGGTCGGGGAGCAGTACTTC. The full variable domain, with the rest looked up from reference TRBV7-2 and TRBJ2-7, is GAGVSQSPSNKVTEKGKDVELRCDPISGHTALYWYRQSLGQGLEFLIYFQGNSAPDKSGLPSDRFSAERTGGSVSTLTIQRTQQEDSAVYLCASSLGTGVGEQYFGPGTRLTVT.